This T cell receptor beta chain was captured in a study of T cells in Graves' hyperthyroidism and ophthalmopathy. Overall study context: The blood sample was taken at first diagnosis, before treatment began. Findings and caveats of the study: Most thyroid clonotypes expanded above 0.001 were also detected in blood.

This clonotype was seen more than once but under ten times. Its specificity is unknown. CDR3 size: 14 residues. Looked up from germline, CDR1 is SQVTM and CDR2 is ANQGSEA. V shed 5 bases, J shed 1 base, and the junction held 4 bases outside the gene matches. Uncontrolled infection, other autoimmune disease, pregnancy or lactation led to exclusion. On the basis of clinical symptoms, serum thyroxine and TRAb, thyroid ultrasound and orbital computed tomography, diagnoses were made. Authors of the study amplified TCR beta CDR3 regions from RNA transcripts. First-round RT-PCR with HTBI primers amplified the TCR CDR3 region. TCRdb called the multiplex PCR reads again in MiXCR, with one record for every CDR3 protein. The sample carries around 500,000 distinct CDR3 sequences, around 16% recorded once.

The sequenced sample was blood. The receptor comes from a woman aged 25-40 years with Graves' ophthalmopathy. V usage is TRBV29-1 and J usage is TRBJ2-5, with 10 bases matching TRBD2. This chain's CDR3 is CSVPLAGGQETQYF. The CDR3 nucleotides read TGCAGCGTTCCCTTAGCGGGAGGCCAAGAGACCCAGTACTTC. Variable domain in full (rest from reference TRBV29-1 and TRBJ2-5): SAVISQKPSRDICQRGTSLTIQCQVDSQVTMMFWYRQQPGQSLTLIATANQGSEATYESGFVIDKFPISRPNLTFSTLTVSNMSPEDSSIYLCSVPLAGGQETQYFGPGTRLLVL.